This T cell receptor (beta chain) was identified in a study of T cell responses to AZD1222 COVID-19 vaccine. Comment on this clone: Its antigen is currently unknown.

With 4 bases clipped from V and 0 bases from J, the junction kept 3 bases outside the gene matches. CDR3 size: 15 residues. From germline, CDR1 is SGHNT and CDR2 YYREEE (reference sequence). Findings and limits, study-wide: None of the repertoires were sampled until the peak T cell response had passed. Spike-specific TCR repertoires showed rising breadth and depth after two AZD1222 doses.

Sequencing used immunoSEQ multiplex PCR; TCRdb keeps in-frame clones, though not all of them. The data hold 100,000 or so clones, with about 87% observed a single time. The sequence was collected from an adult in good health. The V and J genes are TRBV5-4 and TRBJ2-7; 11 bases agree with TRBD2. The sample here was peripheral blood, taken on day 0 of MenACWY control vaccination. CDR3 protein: CASSLGTSGSYEQYF. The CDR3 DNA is TGTGCCAGCAGCCTCGGGACTAGCGGCTCCTACGAGCAGTACTTC.